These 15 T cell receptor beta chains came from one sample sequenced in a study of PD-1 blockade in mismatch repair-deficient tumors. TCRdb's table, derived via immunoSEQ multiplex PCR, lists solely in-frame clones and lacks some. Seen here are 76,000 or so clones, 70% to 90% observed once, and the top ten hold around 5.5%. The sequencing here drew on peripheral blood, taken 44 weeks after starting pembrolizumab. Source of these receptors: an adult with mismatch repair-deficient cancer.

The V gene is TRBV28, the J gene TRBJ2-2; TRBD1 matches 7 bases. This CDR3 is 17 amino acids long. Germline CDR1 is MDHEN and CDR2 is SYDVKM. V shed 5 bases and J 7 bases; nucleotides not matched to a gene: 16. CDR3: CASSPASRQGGIGELFF. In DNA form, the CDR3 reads TGTGCCAGCAGTCCCGCCTCGCGACAGGGTGGCATCGGGGAGCTGTTTTTT.

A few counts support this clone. The DNA of the CDR3 is TGCGCCAGCAGCCAAGTGTCTAGCGGGAGCTATGAGCAGTTCTTC. Amino acids: CASSQVSSGSYEQFF. The chain couples TRBV4-3 to TRBJ2-1; 10 nucleotides line up with TRBD2. The CDR3 spans 15 residues. Trimming at V came to 1 base and at J to 8 bases, leaving 5 bases not matched to a gene. Looked up from germline, CDR1 is LGHNA and CDR2 is YSLEER.

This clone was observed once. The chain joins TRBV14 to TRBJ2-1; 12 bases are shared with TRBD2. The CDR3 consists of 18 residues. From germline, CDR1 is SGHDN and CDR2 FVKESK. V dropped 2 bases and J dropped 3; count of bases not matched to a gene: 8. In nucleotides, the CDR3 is TGTGCCAGCAGCCAAATAGTCCTAGCGGGAGGGTACTACAATGAGCAGTTCTTC. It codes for CASSQIVLAGGYYNEQFF.

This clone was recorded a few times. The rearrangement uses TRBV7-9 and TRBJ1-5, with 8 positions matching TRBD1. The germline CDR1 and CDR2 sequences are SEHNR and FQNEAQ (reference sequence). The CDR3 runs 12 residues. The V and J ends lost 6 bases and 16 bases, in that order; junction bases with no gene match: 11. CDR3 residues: CASSQGQGIIHF. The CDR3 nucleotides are TGTGCCAGCAGTCAAGGACAGGGCATCATACATTTT.

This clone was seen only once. CDR3 DNA sequence: TGCGCCAGCAGCCAAGGGGCGGCCAGTTCAGGTGGCTACACCTTC. Translated, it gives CASSQGAASSGGYTF. The chain uses TRBV4-1 and TRBJ1-2; D is ambiguous. From germline, CDR1 is MGHRA and CDR2 YSYEKL. This CDR3 is built from 15 residues. Trimming removed 1 base at V and 7 bases at J, with 16 bases between.

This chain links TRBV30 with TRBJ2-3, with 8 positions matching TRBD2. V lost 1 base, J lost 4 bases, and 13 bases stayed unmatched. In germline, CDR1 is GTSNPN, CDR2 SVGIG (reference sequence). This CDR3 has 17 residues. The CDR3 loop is CAWSGLGDAGGPDTQYF. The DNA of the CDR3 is TGTGCCTGGAGTGGCTTGGGCGACGCGGGAGGCCCAGATACGCAGTATTTT.

This CDR3 reads CASSYSGISDTQYF. CDR3 coding DNA: TGTGCCAGCAGTTACTCTGGGATTTCAGATACGCAGTATTTT. J is TRBJ2-3 and V is TRBV6-5; D uncertain. CDR1 is MNHEY, CDR2 SVGAGI, per germline. The CDR3 runs to 14 residues. V was cut by 0 bases and J by 4 bases, with 8 bases left in between.

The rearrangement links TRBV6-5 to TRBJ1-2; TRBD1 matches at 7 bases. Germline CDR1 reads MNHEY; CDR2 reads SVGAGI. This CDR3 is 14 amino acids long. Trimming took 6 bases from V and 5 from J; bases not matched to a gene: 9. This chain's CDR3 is CASSLGGGWYGYTF. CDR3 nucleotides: TGTGCCAGCAGCCTAGGAGGGGGCTGGTATGGCTACACCTTC.

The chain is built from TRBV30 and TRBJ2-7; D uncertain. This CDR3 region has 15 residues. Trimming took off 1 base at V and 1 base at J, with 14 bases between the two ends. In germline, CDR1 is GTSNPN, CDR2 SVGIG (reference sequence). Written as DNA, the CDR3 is TGTGCCTGGAGTGGGTCGGGCCTCACGTCCTACGAGCAGTACTTC. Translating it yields CAWSGSGLTSYEQYF.

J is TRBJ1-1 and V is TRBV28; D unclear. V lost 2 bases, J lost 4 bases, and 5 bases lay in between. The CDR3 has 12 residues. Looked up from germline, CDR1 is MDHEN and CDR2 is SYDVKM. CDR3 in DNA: TGTGCCAGCAGTTTACGGGGCACTGAAGCTTTCTTT. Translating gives CASSLRGTEAFF.

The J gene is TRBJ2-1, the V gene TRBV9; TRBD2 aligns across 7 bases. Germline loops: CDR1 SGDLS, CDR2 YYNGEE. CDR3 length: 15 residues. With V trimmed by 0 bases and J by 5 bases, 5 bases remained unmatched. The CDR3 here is CASSVESGINNEQFF. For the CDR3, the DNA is TGTGCCAGCAGCGTAGAGAGCGGGATCAACAATGAGCAGTTCTTC.

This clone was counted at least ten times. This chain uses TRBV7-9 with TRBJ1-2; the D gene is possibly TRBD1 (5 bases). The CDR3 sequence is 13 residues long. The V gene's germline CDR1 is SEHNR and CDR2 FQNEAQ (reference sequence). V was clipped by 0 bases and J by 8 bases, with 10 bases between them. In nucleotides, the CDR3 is TGTGCCAGCAGCTTAGCAGCAGGGAAAGGCTACACCTTC. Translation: CASSLAAGKGYTF.

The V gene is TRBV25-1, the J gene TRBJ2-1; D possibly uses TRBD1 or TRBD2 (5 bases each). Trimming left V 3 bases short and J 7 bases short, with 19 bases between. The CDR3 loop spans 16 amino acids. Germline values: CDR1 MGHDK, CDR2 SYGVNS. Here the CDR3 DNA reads TGTGCCAGCAGTGACCCGGGGCAGGGTATAACTAATGAGCAGTTCTTC. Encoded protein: CASSDPGQGITNEQFF.

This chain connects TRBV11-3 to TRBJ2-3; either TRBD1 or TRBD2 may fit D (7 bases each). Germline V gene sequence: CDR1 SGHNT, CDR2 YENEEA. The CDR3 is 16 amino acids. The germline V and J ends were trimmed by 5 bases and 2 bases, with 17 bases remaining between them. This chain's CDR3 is CASSPGGQSPTDTQYF. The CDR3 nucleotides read TGTGCCAGCAGCCCGGGGGGACAGTCCCCCACAGATACGCAGTATTTT.

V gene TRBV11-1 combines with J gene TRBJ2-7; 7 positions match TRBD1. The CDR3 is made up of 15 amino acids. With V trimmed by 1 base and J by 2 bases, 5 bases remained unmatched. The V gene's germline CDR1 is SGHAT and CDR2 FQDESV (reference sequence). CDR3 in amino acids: CASSLVSGQTYEQYF. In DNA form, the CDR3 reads TGTGCCAGCAGCTTAGTGTCGGGACAGACCTACGAGCAGTACTTC.